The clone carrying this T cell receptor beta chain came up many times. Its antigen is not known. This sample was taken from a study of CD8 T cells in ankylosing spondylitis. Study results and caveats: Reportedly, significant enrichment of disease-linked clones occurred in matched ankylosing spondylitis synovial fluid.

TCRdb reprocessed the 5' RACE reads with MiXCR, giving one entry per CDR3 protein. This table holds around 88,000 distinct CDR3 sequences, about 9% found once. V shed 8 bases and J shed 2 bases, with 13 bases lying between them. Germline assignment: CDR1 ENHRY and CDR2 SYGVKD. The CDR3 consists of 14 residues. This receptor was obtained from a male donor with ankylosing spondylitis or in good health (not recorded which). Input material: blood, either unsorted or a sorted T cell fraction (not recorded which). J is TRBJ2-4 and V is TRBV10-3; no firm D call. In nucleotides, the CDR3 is TGTGCCATCGCCCCCGACTCGTCCAAAAACATTCAGTACTTC. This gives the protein CAIAPDSSKNIQYF.